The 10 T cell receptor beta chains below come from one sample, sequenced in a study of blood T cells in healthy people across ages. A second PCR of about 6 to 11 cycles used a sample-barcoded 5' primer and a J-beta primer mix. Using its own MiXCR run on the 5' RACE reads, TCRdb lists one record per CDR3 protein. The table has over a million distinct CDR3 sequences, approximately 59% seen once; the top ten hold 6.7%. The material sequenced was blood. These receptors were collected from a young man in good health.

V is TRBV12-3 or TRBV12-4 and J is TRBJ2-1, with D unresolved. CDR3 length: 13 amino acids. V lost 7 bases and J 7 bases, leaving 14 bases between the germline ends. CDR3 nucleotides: TGTGCCAGCAATTTGGCTGACCTAAATGAGCAGTTCTTC. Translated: CASNLADLNEQFF.

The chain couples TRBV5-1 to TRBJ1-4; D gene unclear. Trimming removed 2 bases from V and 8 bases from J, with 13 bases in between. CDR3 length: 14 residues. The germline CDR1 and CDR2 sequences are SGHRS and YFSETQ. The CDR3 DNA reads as TGCGCCAGCAGCTTTGGGGTAGAGGGCGAAAAACTGTTTTTT. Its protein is CASSFGVEGEKLFF. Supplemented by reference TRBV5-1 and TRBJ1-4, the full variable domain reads KAGVTQTPRYLIKTRGQQVTLSCSPISGHRSVSWYQQTPGQGLQFLFEYFSETQRNKGNFPGRFSGRQFSNSRSEMNVSTLELGDSALYLCASSFGVEGEKLFFGSGTQLSVL.

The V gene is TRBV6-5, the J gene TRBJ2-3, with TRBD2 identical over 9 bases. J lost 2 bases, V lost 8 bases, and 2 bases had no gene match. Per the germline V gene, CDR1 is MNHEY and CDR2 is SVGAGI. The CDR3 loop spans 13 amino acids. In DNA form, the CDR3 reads TGTGCCAGCGGGACTAGCTTCACAGATACGCAGTATTTT. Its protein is CASGTSFTDTQYF.

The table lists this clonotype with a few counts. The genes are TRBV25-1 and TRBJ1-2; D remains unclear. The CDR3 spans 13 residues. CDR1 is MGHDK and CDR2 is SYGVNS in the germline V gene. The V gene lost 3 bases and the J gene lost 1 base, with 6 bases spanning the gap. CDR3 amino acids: CASSERVNYGYTF. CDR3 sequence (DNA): TGTGCCAGCAGTGAGCGAGTTAACTATGGCTACACCTTC.

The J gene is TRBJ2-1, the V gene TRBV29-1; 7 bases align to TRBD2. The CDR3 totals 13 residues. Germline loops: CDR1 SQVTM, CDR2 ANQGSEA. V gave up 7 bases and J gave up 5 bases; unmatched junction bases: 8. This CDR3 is CSGREAGNNEQFF. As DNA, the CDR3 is TGCAGCGGCCGGGAGGCAGGGAACAATGAGCAGTTCTTC.

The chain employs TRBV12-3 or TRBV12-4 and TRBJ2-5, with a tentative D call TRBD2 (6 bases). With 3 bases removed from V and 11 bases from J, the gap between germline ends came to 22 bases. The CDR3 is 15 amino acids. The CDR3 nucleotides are TGTGCCAGCAGTTTTGTGGGGGGTTCCTACAATGAGCAGTACTTC. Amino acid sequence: CASSFVGGSYNEQYF.

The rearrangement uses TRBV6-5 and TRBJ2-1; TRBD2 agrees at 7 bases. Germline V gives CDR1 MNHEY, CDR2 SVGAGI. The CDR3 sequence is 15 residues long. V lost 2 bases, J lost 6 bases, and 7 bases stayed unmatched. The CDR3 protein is CASSYVQGLLNEQFF. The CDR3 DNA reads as TGTGCCAGCAGTTACGTGCAGGGACTACTCAATGAGCAGTTCTTC.

CDR3 amino acids: CASSSWPTGTEAFF. The DNA of the CDR3 is TGTGCCAGCAGCTCGTGGCCCACGGGAACTGAAGCTTTCTTT. This sequence joins TRBV5-6 and TRBJ1-1; no reliable D call. The germline V gene has CDR1 SGHDT and CDR2 YYEEEE. The CDR3 is made up of 14 amino acids. Trimming removed 3 bases at V and 5 bases at J, with 14 bases between.

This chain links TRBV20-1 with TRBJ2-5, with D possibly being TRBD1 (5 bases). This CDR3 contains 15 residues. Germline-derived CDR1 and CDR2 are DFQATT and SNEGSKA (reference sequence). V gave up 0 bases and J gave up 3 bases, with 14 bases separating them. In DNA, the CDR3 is TGCAGTGCTAGAGATAAGGCAGGGTGGGAAGAGACCCAGTACTTC. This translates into CSARDKAGWEETQYF.

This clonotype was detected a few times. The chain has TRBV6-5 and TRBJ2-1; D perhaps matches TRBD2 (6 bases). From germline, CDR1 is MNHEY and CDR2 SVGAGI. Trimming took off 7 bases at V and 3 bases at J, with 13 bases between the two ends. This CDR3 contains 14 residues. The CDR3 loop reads CASTTGGNYNEQFF. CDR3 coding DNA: TGTGCCAGCACCACCGGGGGAAACTACAATGAGCAGTTCTTC.